The present T cell receptor (beta chain) was sequenced within a study of blood T cell repertoires in COVID-19. Across the whole study: In each case, the material was cDNA or gDNA derived from T cells, B-cell-depleted T cells, or PBMCs.

Only in-frame clones appear in the TCRdb table, and some are missing; sequencing was by immunoSEQ multiplex PCR. The sample yields 350,000 to 450,000 clones, approximately 89% seen once. The V end was cut by 6 bases, the J end by 1 base, with 9 bases between. CDR3 length equals 13 residues. The V gene's germline CDR1 is KGHSH and CDR2 LQKENI. Those enrolled in Seattle joined during active infection and were followed longitudinally afterward. This rearrangement joins TRBV18 to TRBJ1-1; D not certain. Sequences were obtained from peripheral blood. This sequence originates from a woman aged 55-69 years with COVID-19, enrolled during active disease. CDR3 in amino acids: CASSVGENTEAFF. The CDR3, as DNA: TGTGCCAGCTCGGTCGGAGAGAACACTGAAGCTTTCTTT.